This TCR beta chain comes out of a study of PD-1 blockade in classical Hodgkin lymphoma. Turning to this clone: The target antigen is unknown.

Notes on the study in general: CD4+ TCR diversity, unlike CD8+, rose significantly by C4D1.

Indicated time point: cycle 4 day 1 (C4D1), after about 6 weeks of nivolumab. Every one of the patients relapsed after autologous stem cell transplantation (brentuximab vedotin exposure was variable). The V end was cut by 3 bases, the J end by 9 bases, with 18 bases between. The CDR3 has 15 residues. Per germline, CDR1 LNHNV and CDR2 YYDKDF (reference sequence). The repertoire was sequenced with immunoSEQ multiplex PCR; TCRdb's copy has only in-frame clones and lacks some. Among approximately 52,000 clones listed, approximately 86% were seen once. The sample was peripheral blood mononuclear cells (PBMCs), taken before the fourth cycle of nivolumab. The receptor was isolated from a human donor with classical Hodgkin lymphoma. The rearrangement joins TRBV15 to TRBJ2-1; tentatively, D is TRBD1 (5 bases). DNA for the CDR3: TGTGCCACCAGCAGTGACAGCGTCCCTCAGGGTGAGCAGTTCTTC. It translates to CATSSDSVPQGEQFF. Using reference TRBV15 and TRBJ2-1 for the parts outside the CDR3, the full variable domain is DAMVIQNPRYQVTQFGKPVTLSCSQTLNHNVMYWYQQKSSQAPKLLFHYYDKDFNNEADTPDNFQSRRPNTSFCFLDIRSPGLGDTAMYLCATSSDSVPQGEQFFGPGTRLTVL.